The clone carrying this T cell receptor beta chain was observed a few times. Its antigen is currently unknown. The CDR3 sequence is 14 residues long. CDR1 is SGDLS and CDR2 is YYNGEE in the germline V gene. The J segment lost 4 bases and the V segment lost 3 bases, leaving 4 bases of the junction unmatched. With 60 Vbeta and 13 Jbeta primers, the PCR was carried out. Repertoires were generated with immunoSEQ multiplex PCR, while TCRdb's copy carries only in-frame clones and drops some. The table shows roughly 150,000 clones, with roughly 80% occurring only once. This sample is part of a study of cytomegalovirus exposure and HLA in healthy donors. Findings and caveats of the study: Rarity held for most TCR sequences, but there were some public TCRs that occurred in many donors. It emerged from a later analysis that several of the most significant clusters appeared to be linked to common viral pathogens. Among TCR beta chains of equal frequency, HLA-associated ones were more clonally expanded in a later analysis. TCR beta chains numbering some 150 were designated cytomegalovirus-associated.

The specimen sequenced was PBMCs. The rearrangement uses TRBV9 and TRBJ2-7; 10 bases match TRBD1. This TCR was sampled from a male donor in good health and CMV-seronegative. The CDR3 here is CASSEGTGVYEQYF. The CDR3 DNA sequence: TGTGCCAGCAGCGAGGGGACAGGGGTATACGAGCAGTACTTC.